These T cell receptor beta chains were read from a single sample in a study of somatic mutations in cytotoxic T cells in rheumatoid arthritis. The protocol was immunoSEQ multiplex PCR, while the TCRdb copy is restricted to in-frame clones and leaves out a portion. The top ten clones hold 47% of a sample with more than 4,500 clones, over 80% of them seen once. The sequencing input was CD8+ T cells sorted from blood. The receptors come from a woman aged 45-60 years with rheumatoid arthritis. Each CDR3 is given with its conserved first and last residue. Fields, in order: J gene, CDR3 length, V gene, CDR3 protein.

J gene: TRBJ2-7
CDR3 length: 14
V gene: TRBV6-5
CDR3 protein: CASSYGGVRDEQYF

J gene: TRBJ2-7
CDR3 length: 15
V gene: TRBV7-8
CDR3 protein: CASSFSGRDYYEQYF

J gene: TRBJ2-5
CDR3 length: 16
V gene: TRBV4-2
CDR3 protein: CASSQASGGARETQYF

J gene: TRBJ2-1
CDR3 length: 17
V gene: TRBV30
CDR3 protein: CAWGGLQTSGLYNEQFF

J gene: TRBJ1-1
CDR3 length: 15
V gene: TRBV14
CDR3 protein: CASSQDWGENTEAFF

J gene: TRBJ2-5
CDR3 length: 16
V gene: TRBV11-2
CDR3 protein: CASSFGTKAGGETQYF

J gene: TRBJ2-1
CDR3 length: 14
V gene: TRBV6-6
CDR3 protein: CASSHGTAANEQFF

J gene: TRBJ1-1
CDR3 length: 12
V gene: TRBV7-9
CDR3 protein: CASSLGDSEAFF

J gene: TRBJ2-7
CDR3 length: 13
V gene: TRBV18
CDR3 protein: CASSPGTVYEQYF

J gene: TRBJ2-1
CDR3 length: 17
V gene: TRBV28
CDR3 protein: CASSQTQQGVDYNEQFF

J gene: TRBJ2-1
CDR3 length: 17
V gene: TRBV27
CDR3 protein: CASKPLAGGQVFYEQFF

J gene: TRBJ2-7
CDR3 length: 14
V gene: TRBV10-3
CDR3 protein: CAISSDRSLYEQYF

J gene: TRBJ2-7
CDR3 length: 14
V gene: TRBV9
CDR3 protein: CASSPGGNSYEQYF

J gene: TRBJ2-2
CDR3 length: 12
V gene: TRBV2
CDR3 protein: CASPSNTGELFF

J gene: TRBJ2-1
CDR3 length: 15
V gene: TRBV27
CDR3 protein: CASSFDRGGLTEQFF

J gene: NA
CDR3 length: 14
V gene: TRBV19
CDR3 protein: CASSAGDSPYEQYF

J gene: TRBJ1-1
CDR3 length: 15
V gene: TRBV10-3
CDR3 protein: CAISGGQIGDTEAFF

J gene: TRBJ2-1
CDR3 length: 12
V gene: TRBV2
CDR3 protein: CASSFGVNEQFF

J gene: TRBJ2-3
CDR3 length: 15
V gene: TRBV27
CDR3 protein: CTSSSFSGGTDTQYF

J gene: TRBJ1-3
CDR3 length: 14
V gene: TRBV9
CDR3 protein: CASSETGSGNTIYF

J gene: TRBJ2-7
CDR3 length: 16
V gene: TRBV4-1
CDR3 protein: CASSSESGTGGYEQYF

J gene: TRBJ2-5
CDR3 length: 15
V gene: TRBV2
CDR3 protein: CASRALSTGGETQYF

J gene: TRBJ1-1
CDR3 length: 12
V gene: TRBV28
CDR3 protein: CASGTGGTEAFF

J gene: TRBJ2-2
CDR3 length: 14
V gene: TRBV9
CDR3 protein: CASSVVGGSGELFF